This TCR beta chain stems from a study of blood T cell repertoires in COVID-19. This CDR3 has 18 residues. The V and J ends lost 4 bases and 5 bases, in that order; junction bases with no gene match: 13. Looked up from germline, CDR1 is SGHTA and CDR2 is FQGNSA. Original methodology: Amplification with reference gene primers provided the estimates of nucleated cell counts. Repertoires were generated with immunoSEQ multiplex PCR, while TCRdb's copy carries only in-frame clones and drops some. V and J calls and clone size are given by that table; D and trimming were obtained from the DNA. The sample lists about 130,000 clones, 70% to 90% seen once, with about 2.5% in the top ten.

This TCR was sampled from a woman aged 45 to 65 who had recovered from COVID-19. Sequenced material: PBMCs or T cells enriched from blood (not recorded which). The gene calls are TRBV7-2 and TRBJ2-1; TRBD2 matches 11 bases. The CDR3, as DNA: TGTGCCAGCAGCTCTACTAGCGGGGGCGCATTTCGCCACAATGAGCAGTTCTTC. The encoded protein is CASSSTSGGAFRHNEQFF.